The 15 T cell receptor beta chains given below trace back to one sample, sequenced in a study of Graves' ophthalmopathy and Graves' hyperthyroidism. RNA served as the template for amplifying TCR beta CDR3 regions. A first-round RT-PCR used HTBI primers, followed by a second-round multiplex PCR. TCRdb re-analysed the multiplex PCR reads in MiXCR, keeping a single row per CDR3 protein. The sample has 900,000 to 1,200,000 distinct CDR3 sequences; about two fifths are singletons. Material: peripheral blood or thyroid tissue (not recorded which). Receptor source: an adult man with Graves' hyperthyroidism.

This clonotype was observed many times. The chain uses TRBV7-9 and TRBJ1-2; D unclear. The ends were cut back, 5 bases at V and 2 bases at J, with 18 bases in the middle. The V gene's germline CDR1 is SEHNR and CDR2 FQNEAQ (reference sequence). This CDR3 region has 16 residues. The CDR3 DNA sequence: TGTGCCAGCAGCCCCTGGCGTGGACGAACAAACTATGGCTACACCTTC. Its translation: CASSPWRGRTNYGYTF.

CDR3 in DNA: TGTGCCAGCAGCTCCCCCTGGGGCGGGCAGGGTGGTAGTGAGCAGTACTTC. This encodes CASSSPWGGQGGSEQYF. V gene TRBV12-3 or TRBV12-4 combines with J gene TRBJ2-7, with D perhaps assigned TRBD1 or TRBD2 (5 bases each). The CDR3 totals 17 residues. Trimming stripped 6 bases from V and 7 bases from J, with 28 bases between.

This clonotype was counted between two and nine times. The genes are TRBV2 and TRBJ1-1, with 12 nucleotides matching TRBD1. V gave up 4 bases and J gave up 4 bases; unmatched junction bases: 7. Germline loops: CDR1 SNHLY, CDR2 FYNNEI. The CDR3 totals 16 residues. CDR3 DNA: TGTGCCAGCAGTGGACCCCCGGGACAGGGGGCCACTGAAGCTTTCTTT. Translated: CASSGPPGQGATEAFF.

J is TRBJ2-7 and V is TRBV11-2; 10 bases align to TRBD2. Germline loops: CDR1 SGHAT, CDR2 FQNNGV. The CDR3 runs to 15 residues. The J segment lost 6 bases and the V segment lost 0 bases, leaving 5 bases of the junction unmatched. CDR3 loop: CASSLDLAGEVEQYF. CDR3 coding DNA: TGTGCCAGCAGCTTAGACCTAGCGGGGGAGGTCGAGCAGTACTTC.

Only a few counts were recorded for this clonotype. The gene calls are TRBV20-1 and TRBJ2-7; TRBD1 matches 8 bases. V was clipped by 1 base and J by 0 bases; unmatched bases: 5. The CDR3 loop spans 15 amino acids. Germline assignment: CDR1 DFQATT and CDR2 SNEGSKA (reference sequence). This CDR3 is CSARGQGISSYEQYF. DNA of the CDR3: TGCAGTGCTAGAGGACAGGGGATAAGCTCCTACGAGCAGTACTTC.

The table lists this clonotype with many counts. The rearrangement links TRBV10-3 to TRBJ2-7, with 9 bases matching TRBD1. Trimming cost V 4 bases and J 10 bases; bases outside gene matches: 8. Per germline, CDR1 ENHRY and CDR2 SYGVKD. There are 13 residues in the CDR3. In nucleotides, the CDR3 is TGTGCCATCAGTGGGGGACAGGGTCGTCCTCAGTACTTC. Translating gives CAISGGQGRPQYF.

At least ten counts were recorded for this clonotype. V gene TRBV20-1 combines with J gene TRBJ2-5; D is ambiguous. The V gene's germline CDR1 is DFQATT and CDR2 SNEGSKA (reference sequence). Trimming took off 1 base at V and 4 bases at J, with 13 bases between the two ends. The CDR3 is 14 amino acids. The CDR3 loop is CSARGFRHLETQYF. The CDR3 DNA reads TGCAGTGCTAGAGGGTTCAGGCATTTAGAGACCCAGTACTTC.

The V gene is TRBV5-1, the J gene TRBJ2-5, with 12 bases matching TRBD2. CDR3 length equals 18 residues. CDR1 and CDR2 from the germline V gene are SGHRS and YFSETQ. Trimming at V came to 3 bases and at J to 2 bases, leaving 11 bases not matched to a gene. The CDR3 DNA reads TGCGCCAGCAGCTATAGACTAGCGGGGGCCCAATTTCAAGAGACCCAGTACTTC. It specifies CASSYRLAGAQFQETQYF.

This chain connects TRBV11-2 to TRBJ1-2, with D maybe TRBD1 (5 bases). The CDR3 is 14 residues long. Trimming took 5 bases from V and 4 from J, leaving 14 bases between them. Germline values: CDR1 SGHAT, CDR2 FQNNGV. The CDR3 DNA is TGTGCCAGCAGCCAAGTTGGGGGGAGCTATGGCTACACCTTC. The encoded protein is CASSQVGGSYGYTF.

This clonotype was found many times. The V gene is TRBV4-1, the J gene TRBJ1-2, with TRBD1 matching 9 bases. Unmatched junction bases numbered 7, after V lost 2 bases and J lost 3 bases. In germline, CDR1 is MGHRA, CDR2 YSYEKL. This CDR3 contains 16 residues. CDR3 DNA sequence: TGCGCCAGCAGCCAACCAGGGACAGGGTTCTACTATGGCTACACCTTC. It translates to CASSQPGTGFYYGYTF.

This clonotype has at least ten counts. The chain employs TRBV19 and TRBJ2-7, with D uncertain. Germline CDR1 reads LNHDA; CDR2 reads SQIVND (reference sequence). The ends were cut back, 5 bases at V and 6 bases at J, with 14 bases in the middle. The CDR3 is 13 amino acids. The chain's CDR3 is CASSPRTVSEQYF. As DNA, the CDR3 is TGTGCCAGTAGTCCGCGCACAGTCTCCGAGCAGTACTTC.

The genes are TRBV15 and TRBJ1-1; D unclear. This CDR3 is built from 15 residues. V gave up 5 bases and J gave up 0 bases, with 13 bases separating them. CDR1 LNHNV and CDR2 YYDKDF come from the germline V gene (reference sequence). The CDR3: CATSARLDMNTEAFF. DNA for the CDR3: TGTGCCACCAGCGCCAGGTTAGATATGAACACTGAAGCTTTCTTT.

This clonotype was seen repeatedly, ten times or more. The chain links TRBV7-8 to TRBJ1-1; D possibly corresponds to TRBD1 (5 bases). Germline V gene lookup returns CDR1 SGHVS and CDR2 FQNEAQ. CDR3 length: 14 amino acids. The ends were cut back, 1 base at V and 5 bases at J, with 11 bases in the middle. The CDR3 region has the DNA TGTGCCAGCAGCTTAGGTGAGGGGCGTACTGAAGCTTTCTTT. This encodes CASSLGEGRTEAFF.

The table lists this clonotype with many counts. V and J are TRBV4-2 and TRBJ2-2; unclear D gene. V shed 0 bases and J shed 2 bases, with 1 base lying between them. The CDR3 covers 13 residues. Per germline, CDR1 LGHNA and CDR2 YNFKEQ. The CDR3 spells CASSQDNTGELFF. The DNA for the CDR3 is TGTGCCAGCAGCCAAGATAACACCGGGGAGCTGTTTTTT.

There are a few counts of this clonotype. V usage is TRBV19 and J usage is TRBJ2-2; TRBD1 is a possible D gene (5 bases). CDR1 is LNHDA and CDR2 is SQIVND in the germline V gene (reference sequence). The CDR3 runs 18 residues. V lost 5 bases and J 4 bases, leaving 23 bases between the germline ends. The CDR3 spells CASSPLKLGQRSTGELFF. CDR3 bases: TGTGCCAGTAGTCCCCTCAAATTGGGGCAAAGAAGCACCGGGGAGCTGTTTTTT.